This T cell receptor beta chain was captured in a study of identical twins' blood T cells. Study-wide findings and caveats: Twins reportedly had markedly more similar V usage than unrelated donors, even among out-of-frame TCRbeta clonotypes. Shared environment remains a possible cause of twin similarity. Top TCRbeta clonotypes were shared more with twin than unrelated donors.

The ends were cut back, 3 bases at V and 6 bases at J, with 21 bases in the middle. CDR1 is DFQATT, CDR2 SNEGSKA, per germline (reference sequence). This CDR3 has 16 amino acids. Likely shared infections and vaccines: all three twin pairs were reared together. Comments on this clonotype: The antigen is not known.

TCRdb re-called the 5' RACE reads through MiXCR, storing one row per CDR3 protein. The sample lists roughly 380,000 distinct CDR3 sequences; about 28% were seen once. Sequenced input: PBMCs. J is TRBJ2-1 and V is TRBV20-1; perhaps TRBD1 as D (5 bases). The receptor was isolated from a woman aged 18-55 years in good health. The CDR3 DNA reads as TGCAGTGCTAGGAGTCGTCACTTGGGGCCTCTCAATGAGCAGTTCTTC. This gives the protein CSARSRHLGPLNEQFF.